A selection of T cell receptor beta chains follows, all from one sample in a study of blood T cell repertoires in COVID-19. Assay used: immunoSEQ multiplex PCR; TCRdb lists only in-frame clones, some missing. This table has about 170,000 clones, 84% appearing once. The sample comprised peripheral blood. These receptors were obtained from an elderly woman with COVID-19, enrolled during active disease. The CDR3 runs from the conserved cysteine through the conserved F or W. A D gene is named only where the DNA matches it firmly. Clone size, where shown, is once, few, many, or a class for clones that have expanded.

v_gene	j_gene	d_gene	abundance	CDR3aa	CDR3nt
TRBV5-4	TRBJ1-3	NA	few	CASSLGVKNTIYF	TGTGCCAGCAGCTTGGGCGTCAAAAACACCATATATTTT
TRBV10-3	TRBJ2-7	TRBD2	NA	CAISEELAGVYEQYF	TGTGCCATCAGTGAGGAACTAGCGGGTGTCTACGAGCAGTACTTC
TRBV6-2/TRBV6-3	TRBJ2-7	TRBD2	few	CASSYLAGRSYEQYF	TGTGCCAGCAGTTACTTAGCGGGGCGCTCCTACGAGCAGTACTTC
TRBV28	TRBJ1-4	NA	NA	CASSSTGTSNEKLFF	TGTGCCAGCAGTTCGACAGGTACCTCTAATGAAAAACTGTTTTTT
TRBV5-1	TRBJ1-6	TRBD1	NA	CASSLVQGANNSPLHF	TGCGCCAGCAGCTTGGTCCAGGGGGCTAATAATTCACCCCTCCACTTT
TRBV2	TRBJ2-7	NA	NA	CASRTTRSEYEQYF	TGTGCCAGCAGAACGACTAGATCTGAGTACGAGCAGTACTTC
TRBV5-4	TRBJ1-2	TRBD1	few	CASSQGQGRPGYTF	TGTGCCAGCAGCCAAGGACAGGGACGGCCAGGCTACACCTTC
TRBV30	TRBJ2-3	TRBD2	NA	CAWSVWGGRSDTQYF	TGTGCCTGGAGTGTATGGGGCGGGAGATCAGATACGCAGTATTTT
TRBV27	TRBJ1-5	TRBD1	NA	CASSSRTGHTISNQPQHF	TGTGCCAGCAGTTCCCGGACAGGACATACAATTAGCAATCAGCCCCAGCATTTT
TRBV6-1	TRBJ2-1	TRBD2	NA	CASSEIRDYHYNEQFF	TGTGCCAGCAGTGAAATCCGGGACTACCACTACAATGAGCAGTTCTTC
TRBV27	TRBJ2-7	TRBD2	NA	CASSLLAGRYEQYF	TGTGCCAGCAGTTTGTTAGCGGGGCGGTACGAGCAGTACTTC
TRBV19	TRBJ1-1	NA	NA	CASSRGDTEAFF	TGTGCCAGTAGCAGGGGAGACACTGAAGCTTTCTTT
TRBV10-3	TRBJ1-2	TRBD1	NA	CAISGDRGGGYTF	TGTGCCATCAGTGGAGACAGGGGGGGAGGCTACACCTTC
TRBV6-5	TRBJ1-1	NA	NA	CASSYTTGGTEAFF	TGTGCCAGCAGTTACACAACCGGGGGGACTGAAGCTTTCTTT
TRBV5-1	TRBJ2-5	NA	NA	CASSLKPTFLARQETQYF	TGCGCCAGCAGCTTGAAACCAACATTCCTAGCGAGACAAGAGACCCAGTACTTC
TRBV21-1	TRBJ2-3	NA	NA	CASRYTSSSTDTQYF	TGTGCCAGCAGGTACACTAGCAGCAGCACAGATACGCAGTATTTT
TRBV10-2	TRBJ1-6	TRBD1	NA	CASTPGQGVNSPLHF	TGCGCCAGCACCCCGGGACAGGGTGTTAATTCACCCCTCCACTTT
TRBV9	TRBJ1-2	NA	NA	CASGGRDYGYTF	TGTGCCAGCGGGGGCAGGGACTATGGCTACACCTTC
TRBV5-4	TRBJ1-5	NA	few	CASSLDNSNQPQHF	TGTGCCAGCAGCTTGGACAATAGCAATCAGCCCCAGCATTTT
TRBV28	TRBJ1-1	TRBD1	NA	CASVTGGASWGLVNTEAFF	TGTGCCAGCGTGACAGGGGGCGCAAGTTGGGGCCTCGTGAACACTGAAGCTTTCTTT